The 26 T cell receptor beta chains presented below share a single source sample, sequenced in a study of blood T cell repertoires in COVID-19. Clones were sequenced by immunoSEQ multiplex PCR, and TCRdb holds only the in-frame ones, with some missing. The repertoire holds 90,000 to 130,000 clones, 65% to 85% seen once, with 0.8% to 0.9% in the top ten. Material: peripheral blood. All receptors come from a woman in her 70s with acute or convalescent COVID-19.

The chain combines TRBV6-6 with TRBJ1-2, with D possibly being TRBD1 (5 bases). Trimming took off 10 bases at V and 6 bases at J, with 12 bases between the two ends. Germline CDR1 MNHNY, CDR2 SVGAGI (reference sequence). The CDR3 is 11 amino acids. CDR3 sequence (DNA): TGTGCCATCTATATCAGGGATGGCTACACCTTC. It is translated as CAIYIRDGYTF.

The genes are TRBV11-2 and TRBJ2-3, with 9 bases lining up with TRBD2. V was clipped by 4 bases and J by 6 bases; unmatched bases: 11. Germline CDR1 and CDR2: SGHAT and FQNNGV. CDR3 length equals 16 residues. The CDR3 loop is CASSSRAGGPDDTQYF. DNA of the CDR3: TGTGCCAGCAGCTCACGGGCGGGGGGGCCGGATGATACGCAGTATTTT.

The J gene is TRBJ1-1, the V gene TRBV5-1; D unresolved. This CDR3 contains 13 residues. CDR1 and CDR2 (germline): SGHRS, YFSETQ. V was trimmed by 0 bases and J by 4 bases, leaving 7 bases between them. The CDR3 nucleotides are TGCGCCAGCAGCTTGGACACGTCCACTGAAGCTTTCTTT. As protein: CASSLDTSTEAFF.

The CDR3: CASSLDTLTGTEAFF. The CDR3 DNA is TGTGCCAGCAGCTTGGACACGCTAACAGGGACTGAAGCTTTCTTT. The chain is built from TRBV5-4 and TRBJ1-1, with D maybe TRBD1 (6 bases). The CDR3 runs to 15 residues. V lost 0 bases, J lost 5 bases, and 14 bases lay in between. CDR1 is SGHNT, CDR2 YYREEE, per germline (reference sequence).

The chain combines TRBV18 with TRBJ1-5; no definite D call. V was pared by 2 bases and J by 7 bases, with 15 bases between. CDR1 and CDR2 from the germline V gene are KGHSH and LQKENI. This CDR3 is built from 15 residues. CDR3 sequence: CASSPSGEFAQPQHF. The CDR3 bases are TGTGCCAGCTCACCAAGCGGGGAATTCGCACAGCCCCAGCATTTT.

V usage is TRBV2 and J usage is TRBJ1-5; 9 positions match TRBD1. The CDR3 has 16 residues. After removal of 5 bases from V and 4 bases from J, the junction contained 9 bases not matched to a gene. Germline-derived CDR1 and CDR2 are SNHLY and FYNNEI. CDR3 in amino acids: CASSMTTGGLNQPQHF. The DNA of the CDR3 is TGTGCCAGCAGTATGACGACAGGGGGGCTTAATCAGCCCCAGCATTTT.

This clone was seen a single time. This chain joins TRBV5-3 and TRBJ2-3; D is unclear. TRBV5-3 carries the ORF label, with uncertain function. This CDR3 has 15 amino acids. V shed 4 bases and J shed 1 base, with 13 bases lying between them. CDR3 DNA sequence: TGTGCCAGAAGCCGAGACTCCACGTGCACAGATACGCAGTATTTT. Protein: CARSRDSTCTDTQYF.

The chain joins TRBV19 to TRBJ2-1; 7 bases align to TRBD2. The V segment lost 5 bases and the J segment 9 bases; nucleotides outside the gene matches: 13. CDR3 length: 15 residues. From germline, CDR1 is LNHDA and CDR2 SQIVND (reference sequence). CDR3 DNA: TGTGCCAGTAGTTCTCGGACTAGGACTCGCGGTGAGCAGTTCTTC. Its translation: CASSSRTRTRGEQFF.

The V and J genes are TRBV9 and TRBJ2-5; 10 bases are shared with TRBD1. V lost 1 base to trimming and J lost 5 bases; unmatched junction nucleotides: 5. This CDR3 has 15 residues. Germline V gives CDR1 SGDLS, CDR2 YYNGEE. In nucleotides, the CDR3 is TGTGCCAGCAGCGTAAGGGACAGGGGCTGGGAGACCCAGTACTTC. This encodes CASSVRDRGWETQYF. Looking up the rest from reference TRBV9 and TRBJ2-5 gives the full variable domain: DSGVTQTPKHLITATGQRVTLRCSPRSGDLSVYWYQQSLDQGLQFLIQYYNGEERAKGNILERFSAQQFPDLHSELNLSSLELGDSALYFCASSVRDRGWETQYFGPGTRLLVL.

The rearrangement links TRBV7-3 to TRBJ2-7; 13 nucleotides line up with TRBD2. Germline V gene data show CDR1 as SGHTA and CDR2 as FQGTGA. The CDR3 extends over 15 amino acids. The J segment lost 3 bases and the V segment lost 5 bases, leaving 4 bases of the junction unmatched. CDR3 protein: CASSPGLAGYYEQYF. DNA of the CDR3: TGTGCCAGCAGCCCGGGACTAGCGGGATACTACGAGCAGTACTTC.

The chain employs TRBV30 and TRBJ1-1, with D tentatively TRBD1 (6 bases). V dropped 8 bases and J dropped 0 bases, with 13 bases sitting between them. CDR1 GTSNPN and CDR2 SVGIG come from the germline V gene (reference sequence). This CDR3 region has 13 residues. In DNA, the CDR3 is TGTGCCCGCACCGACAGGCTGAACACTGAAGCTTTCTTT. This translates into CARTDRLNTEAFF.

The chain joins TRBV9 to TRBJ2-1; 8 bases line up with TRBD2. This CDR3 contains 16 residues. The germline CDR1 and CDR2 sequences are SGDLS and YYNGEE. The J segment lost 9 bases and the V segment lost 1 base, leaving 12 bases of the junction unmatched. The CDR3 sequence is CASSVTGTSWFLEQFF. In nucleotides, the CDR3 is TGTGCCAGCAGCGTAACCGGGACTAGTTGGTTTCTTGAGCAGTTCTTC.

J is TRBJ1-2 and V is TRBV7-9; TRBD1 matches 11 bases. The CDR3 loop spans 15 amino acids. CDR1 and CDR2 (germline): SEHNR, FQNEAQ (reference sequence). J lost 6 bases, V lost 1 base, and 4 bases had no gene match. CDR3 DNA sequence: TGTGCCAGCAGCTTAGTGGACAGGGGGCAGGATGGCTACACCTTC. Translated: CASSLVDRGQDGYTF.

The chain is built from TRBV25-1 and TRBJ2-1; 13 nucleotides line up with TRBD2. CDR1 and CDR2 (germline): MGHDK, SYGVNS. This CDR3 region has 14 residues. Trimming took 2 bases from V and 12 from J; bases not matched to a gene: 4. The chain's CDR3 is CASSETSGRAGQFF. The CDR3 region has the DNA TGTGCCAGCAGTGAAACTAGCGGGAGGGCCGGGCAGTTCTTC.

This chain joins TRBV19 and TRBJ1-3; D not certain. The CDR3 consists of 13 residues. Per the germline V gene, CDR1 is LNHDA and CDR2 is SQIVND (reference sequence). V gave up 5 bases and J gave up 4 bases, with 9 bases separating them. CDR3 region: CASSQLIGNTIYF. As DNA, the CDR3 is TGTGCCAGTAGTCAACTCATAGGAAACACCATATATTTT.

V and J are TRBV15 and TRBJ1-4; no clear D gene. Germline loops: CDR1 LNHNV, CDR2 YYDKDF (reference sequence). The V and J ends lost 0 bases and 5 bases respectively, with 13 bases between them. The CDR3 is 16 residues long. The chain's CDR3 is CATSRDRGSSNEKLFF. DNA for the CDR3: TGTGCCACCAGCAGAGATCGTGGCAGTTCGAATGAAAAACTGTTTTTT.

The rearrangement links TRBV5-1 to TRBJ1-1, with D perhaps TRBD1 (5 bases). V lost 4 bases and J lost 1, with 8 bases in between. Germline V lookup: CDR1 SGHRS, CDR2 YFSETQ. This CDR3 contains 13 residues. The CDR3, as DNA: TGCGCCAGCAGCGGGGGGACGAACACTGAAGCTTTCTTT. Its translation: CASSGGTNTEAFF.

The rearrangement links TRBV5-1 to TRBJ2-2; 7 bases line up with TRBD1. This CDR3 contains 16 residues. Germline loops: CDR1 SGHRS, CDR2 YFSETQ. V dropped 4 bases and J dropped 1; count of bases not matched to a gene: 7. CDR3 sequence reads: CASSTRQGQNTGELFF. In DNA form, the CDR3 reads TGCGCCAGCAGCACACGACAGGGTCAGAACACCGGGGAGCTGTTTTTT.

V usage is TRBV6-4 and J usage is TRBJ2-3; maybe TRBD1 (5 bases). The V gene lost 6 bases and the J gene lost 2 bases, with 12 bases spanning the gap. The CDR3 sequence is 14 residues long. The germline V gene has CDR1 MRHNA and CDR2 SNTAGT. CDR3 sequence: CASSDLGATDTQYF. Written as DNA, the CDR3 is TGTGCCAGCAGCGACCTAGGGGCCACAGATACGCAGTATTTT.

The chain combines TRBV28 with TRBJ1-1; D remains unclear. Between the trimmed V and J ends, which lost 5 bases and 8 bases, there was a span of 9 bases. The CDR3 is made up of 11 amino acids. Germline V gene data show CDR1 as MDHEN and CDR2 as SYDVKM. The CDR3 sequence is CASSSLEEAFF. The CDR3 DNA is TGTGCCAGCAGTAGTTTAGAGGAAGCTTTCTTT.

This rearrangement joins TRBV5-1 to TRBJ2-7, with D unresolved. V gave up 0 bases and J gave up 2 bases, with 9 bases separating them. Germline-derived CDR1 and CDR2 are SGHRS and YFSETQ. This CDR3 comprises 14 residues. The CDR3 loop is CASSLDTGPYEQYF. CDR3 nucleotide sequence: TGCGCCAGCAGCTTGGATACCGGTCCCTACGAGCAGTACTTC.

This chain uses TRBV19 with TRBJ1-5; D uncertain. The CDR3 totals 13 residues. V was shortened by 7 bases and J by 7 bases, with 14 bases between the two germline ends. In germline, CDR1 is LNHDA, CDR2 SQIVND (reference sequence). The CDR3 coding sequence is TGTGCCAGTAAGAATCCGGGTGGGCAGCCCCAGCATTTT. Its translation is CASKNPGGQPQHF.

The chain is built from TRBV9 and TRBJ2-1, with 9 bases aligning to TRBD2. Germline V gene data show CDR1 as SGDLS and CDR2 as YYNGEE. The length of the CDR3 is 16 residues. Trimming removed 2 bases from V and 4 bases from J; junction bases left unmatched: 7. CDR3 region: CASSVFSGSSYNEQFF. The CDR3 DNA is TGTGCCAGCAGCGTTTTTAGCGGGAGCAGTTACAATGAGCAGTTCTTC. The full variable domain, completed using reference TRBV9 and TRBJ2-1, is DSGVTQTPKHLITATGQRVTLRCSPRSGDLSVYWYQQSLDQGLQFLIQYYNGEERAKGNILERFSAQQFPDLHSELNLSSLELGDSALYFCASSVFSGSSYNEQFFGPGTRLTVL.

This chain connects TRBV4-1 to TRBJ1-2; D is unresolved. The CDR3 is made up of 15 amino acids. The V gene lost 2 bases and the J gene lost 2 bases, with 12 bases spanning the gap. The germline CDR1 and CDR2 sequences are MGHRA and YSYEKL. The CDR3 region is CASSQSSELNYGYTF. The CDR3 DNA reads TGCGCCAGCAGCCAAAGTTCGGAGCTGAACTATGGCTACACCTTC.

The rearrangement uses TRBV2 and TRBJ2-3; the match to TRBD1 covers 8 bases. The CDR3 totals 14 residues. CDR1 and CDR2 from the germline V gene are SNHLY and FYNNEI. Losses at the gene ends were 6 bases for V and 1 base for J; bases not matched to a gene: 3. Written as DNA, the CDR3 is TGTGCCAGCAGGCCGACAGGGGGCACAGATACGCAGTATTTT. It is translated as CASRPTGGTDTQYF. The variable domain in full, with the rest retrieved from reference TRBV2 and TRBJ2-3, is EPEVTQTPSHQVTQMGQEVILRCVPISNHLYFYWYRQILGQKVEFLVSFYNNEISEKSEIFDDQFSVERPDGSNFTLKIRSTKLEDSAMYFCASRPTGGTDTQYFGPGTRLTVL.

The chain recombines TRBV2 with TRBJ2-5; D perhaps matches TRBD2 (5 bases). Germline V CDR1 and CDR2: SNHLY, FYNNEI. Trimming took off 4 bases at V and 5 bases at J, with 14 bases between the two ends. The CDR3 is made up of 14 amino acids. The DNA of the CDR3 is TGTGCCAGCAGTGCTTGGAGCGGAAGCGAGACCCAGTACTTC. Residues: CASSAWSGSETQYF.